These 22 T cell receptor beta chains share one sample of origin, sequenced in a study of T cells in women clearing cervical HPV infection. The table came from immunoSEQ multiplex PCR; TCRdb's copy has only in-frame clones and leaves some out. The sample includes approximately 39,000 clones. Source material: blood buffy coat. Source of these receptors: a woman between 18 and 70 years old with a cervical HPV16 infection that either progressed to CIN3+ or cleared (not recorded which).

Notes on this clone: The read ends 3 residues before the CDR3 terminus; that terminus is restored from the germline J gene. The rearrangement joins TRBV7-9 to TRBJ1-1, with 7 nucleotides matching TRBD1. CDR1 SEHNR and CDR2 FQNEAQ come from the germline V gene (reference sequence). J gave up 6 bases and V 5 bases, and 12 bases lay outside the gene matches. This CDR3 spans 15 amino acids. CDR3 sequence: CASSTRQGSKSEAFF. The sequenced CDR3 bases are TGTGCCAGCAGCACCCGACAGGGAAGTAAGTCTGAA.

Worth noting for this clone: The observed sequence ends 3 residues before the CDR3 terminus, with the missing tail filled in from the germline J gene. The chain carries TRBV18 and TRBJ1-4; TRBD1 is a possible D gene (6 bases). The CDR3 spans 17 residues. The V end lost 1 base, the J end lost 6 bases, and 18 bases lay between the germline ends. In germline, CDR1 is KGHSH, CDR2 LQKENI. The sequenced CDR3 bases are TGTGCCAGCTCACCACAAGCAGGAGGCAGGGGCGATGAAAAA. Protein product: CASSPQAGGRGDEK. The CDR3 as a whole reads CASSPQAGGRGDEKLFF.

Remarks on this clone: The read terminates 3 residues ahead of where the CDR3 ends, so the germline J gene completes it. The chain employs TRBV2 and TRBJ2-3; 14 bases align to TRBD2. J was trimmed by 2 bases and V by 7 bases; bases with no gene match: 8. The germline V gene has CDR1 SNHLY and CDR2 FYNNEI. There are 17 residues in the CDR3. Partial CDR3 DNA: TGTGCCAGCAACCTCGGACTAGCGGGGGGCGTCACAGATACG. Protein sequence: CASNLGLAGGVTDT. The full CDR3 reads CASNLGLAGGVTDTQYF.

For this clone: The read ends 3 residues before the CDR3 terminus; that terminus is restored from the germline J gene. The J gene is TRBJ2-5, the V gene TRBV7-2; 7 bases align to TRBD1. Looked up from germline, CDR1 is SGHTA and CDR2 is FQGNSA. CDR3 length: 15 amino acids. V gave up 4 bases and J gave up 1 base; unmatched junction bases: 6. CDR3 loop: CASSSLGQPQETQYF. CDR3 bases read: TGTGCCAGCAGCTCCCTGGGACAGCCCCAAGAGACC.

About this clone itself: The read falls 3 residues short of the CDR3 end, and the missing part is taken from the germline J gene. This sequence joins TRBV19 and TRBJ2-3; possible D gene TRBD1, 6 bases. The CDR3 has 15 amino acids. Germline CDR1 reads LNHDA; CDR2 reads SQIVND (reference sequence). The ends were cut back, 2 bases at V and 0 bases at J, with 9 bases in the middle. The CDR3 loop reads CASSIRTASTDTQYF. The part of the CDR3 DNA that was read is TGTGCCAGTAGTATAAGGACAGCTAGCACAGATACG.

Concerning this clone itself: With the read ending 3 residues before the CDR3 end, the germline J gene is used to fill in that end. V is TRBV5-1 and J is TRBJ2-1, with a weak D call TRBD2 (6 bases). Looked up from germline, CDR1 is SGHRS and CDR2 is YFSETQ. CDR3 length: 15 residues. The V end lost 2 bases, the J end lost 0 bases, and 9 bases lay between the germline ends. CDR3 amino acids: CASSFGGTSYNEQFF. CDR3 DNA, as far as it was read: TGCGCCAGCAGCTTTGGGGGGACCTCCTACAATGAG.

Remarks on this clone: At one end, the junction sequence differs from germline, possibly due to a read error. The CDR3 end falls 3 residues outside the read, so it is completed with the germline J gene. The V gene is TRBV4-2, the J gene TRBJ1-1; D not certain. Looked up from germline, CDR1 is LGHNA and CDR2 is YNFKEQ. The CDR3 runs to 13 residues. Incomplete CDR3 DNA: TGCGCCAGCAGCCAATACGGTAACACTGAA. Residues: CASSQYGNTE. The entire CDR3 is CASSQYGNTEAFF.

The sequenced CDR3 bases are TGCGCCAGCAGTCAATGCGTTACTAGCGGGGGCGGTCCCCTACGATCGGAC. This gives the protein CASSQCVTSGGGPLRSD. The CDR3, in full, reads CASSQCVTSGGGPLRSDYTF. The chain recombines TRBV23-1 with TRBJ1-2; D possibly corresponds to TRBD1 (6 bases). The read halts 3 residues ahead of the CDR3 end, with the missing end drawn from the germline J gene. TRBV23-1 qualifies as an ORF whose function is uncertain. This CDR3 spans 20 amino acids.

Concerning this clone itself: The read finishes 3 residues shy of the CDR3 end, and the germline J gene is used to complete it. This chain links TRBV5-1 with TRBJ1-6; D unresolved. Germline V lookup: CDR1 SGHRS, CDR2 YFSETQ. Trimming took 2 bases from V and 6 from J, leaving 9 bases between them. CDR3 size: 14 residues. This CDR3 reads CASSFYSPNSPLHF. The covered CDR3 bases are TGCGCCAGCAGCTTTTACAGTCCTAATTCACCC.

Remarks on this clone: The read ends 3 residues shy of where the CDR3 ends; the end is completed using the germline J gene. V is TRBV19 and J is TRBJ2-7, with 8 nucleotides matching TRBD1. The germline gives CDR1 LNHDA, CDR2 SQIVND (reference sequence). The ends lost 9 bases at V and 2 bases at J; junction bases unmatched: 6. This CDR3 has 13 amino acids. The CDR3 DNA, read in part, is TGTGCCAGCACGACAGGGGACACCTACGAG. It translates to CASTTGDTYE. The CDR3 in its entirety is CASTTGDTYEQYF.

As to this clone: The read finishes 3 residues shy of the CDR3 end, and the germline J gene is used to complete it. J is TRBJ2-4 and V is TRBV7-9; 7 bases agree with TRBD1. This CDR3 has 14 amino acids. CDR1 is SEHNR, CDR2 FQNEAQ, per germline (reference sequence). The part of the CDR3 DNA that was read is TGTGCCAGCAGTAGACAGGGAAAGGTCTATGGT. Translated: CASSRQGKVYG. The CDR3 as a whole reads CASSRQGKVYGQYF.

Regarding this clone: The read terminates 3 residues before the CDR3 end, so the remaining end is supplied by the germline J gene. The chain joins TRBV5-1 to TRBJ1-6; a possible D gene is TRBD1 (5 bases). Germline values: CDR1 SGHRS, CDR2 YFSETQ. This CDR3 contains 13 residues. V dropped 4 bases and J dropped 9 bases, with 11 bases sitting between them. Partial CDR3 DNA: TGCGCCAGCAGCCCTTACCAGGGTTCACCC. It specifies CASSPYQGSP. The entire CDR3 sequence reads CASSPYQGSPLHF.

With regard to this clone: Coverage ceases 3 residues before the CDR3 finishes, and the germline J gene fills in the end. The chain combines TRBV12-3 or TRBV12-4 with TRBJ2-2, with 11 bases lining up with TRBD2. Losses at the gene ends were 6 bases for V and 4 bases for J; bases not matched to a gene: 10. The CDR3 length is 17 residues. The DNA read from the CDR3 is TGTGCCAGCAGCATAATAGCGGGGGGGCCGGTCACCGGGGAG. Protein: CASSIIAGGPVTGE. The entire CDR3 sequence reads CASSIIAGGPVTGELFF.

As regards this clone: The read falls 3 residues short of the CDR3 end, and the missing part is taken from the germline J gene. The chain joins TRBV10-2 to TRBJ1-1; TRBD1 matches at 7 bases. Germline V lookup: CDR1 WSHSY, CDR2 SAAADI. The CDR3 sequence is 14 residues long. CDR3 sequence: CASSRLGGSTVAFF. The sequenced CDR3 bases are TGCGCCAGCAGCCGCCTAGGGGGCTCAACGGTA.

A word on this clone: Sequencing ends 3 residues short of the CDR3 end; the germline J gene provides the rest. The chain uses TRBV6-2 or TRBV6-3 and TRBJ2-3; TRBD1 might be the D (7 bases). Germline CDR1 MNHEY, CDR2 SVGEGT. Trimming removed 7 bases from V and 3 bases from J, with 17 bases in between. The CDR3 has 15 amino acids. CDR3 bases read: TGTGCCAGCACCGAAGGGGGCGGGAAGACAGATACG. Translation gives CASTEGGGKTDT. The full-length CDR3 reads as CASTEGGGKTDTQYF.

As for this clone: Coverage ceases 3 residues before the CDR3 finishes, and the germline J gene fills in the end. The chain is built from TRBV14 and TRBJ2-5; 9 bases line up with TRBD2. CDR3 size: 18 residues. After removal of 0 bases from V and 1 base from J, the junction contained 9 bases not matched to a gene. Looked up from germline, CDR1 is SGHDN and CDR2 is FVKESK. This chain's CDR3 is CASSQDRRASGAQETQYF. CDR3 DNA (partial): TGTGCCAGCAGCCAAGATCGGAGGGCTAGCGGGGCCCAAGAGACC.

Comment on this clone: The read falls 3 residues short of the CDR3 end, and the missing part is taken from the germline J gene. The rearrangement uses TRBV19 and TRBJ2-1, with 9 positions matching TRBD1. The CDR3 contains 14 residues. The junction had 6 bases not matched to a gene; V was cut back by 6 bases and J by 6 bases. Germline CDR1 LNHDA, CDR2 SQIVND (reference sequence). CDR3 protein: CASRGTGKGNEQFF. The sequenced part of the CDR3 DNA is TGTGCCAGTAGGGGGACAGGGAAGGGCAATGAG.

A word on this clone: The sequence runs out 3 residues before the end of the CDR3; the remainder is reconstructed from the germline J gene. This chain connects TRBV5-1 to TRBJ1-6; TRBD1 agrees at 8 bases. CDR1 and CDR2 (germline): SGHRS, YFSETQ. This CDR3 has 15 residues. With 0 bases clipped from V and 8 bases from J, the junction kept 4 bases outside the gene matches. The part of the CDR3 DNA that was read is TGCGCCAGCAGCTTGGACGGACAGGGTGATTCACCC. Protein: CASSLDGQGDSP. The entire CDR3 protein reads CASSLDGQGDSPLHF.

The CDR3 bases that were read are TGTGCCAGTAGCCCGTTCCGAGGTGAC. Translation: CASSPFRGD. The full CDR3 protein is CASSPFRGDYTF. The V and J genes are TRBV19 and TRBJ1-2; no clear D. The CDR3 extends 3 residues past the end of the read, so its final part is completed from the germline J gene. CDR1 and CDR2 (germline): LNHDA, SQIVND (reference sequence). This CDR3 spans 12 amino acids.

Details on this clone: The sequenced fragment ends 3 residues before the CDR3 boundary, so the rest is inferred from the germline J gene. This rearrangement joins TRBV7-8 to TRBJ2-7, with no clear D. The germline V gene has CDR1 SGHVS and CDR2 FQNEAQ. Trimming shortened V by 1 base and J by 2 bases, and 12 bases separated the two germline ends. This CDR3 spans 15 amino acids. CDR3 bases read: TGTGCCAGCAGCTTAGATGGCAGGTTCACCTACGAG. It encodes CASSLDGRFTYE. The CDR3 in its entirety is CASSLDGRFTYEQYF.

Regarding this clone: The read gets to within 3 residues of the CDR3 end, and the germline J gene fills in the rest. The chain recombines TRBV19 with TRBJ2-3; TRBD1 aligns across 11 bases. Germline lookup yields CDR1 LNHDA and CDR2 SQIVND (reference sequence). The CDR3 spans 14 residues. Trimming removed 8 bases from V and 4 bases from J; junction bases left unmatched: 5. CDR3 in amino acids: CASGPGQGADTQYF. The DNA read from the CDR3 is TGTGCCAGTGGACCGGGACAGGGGGCAGATACG.

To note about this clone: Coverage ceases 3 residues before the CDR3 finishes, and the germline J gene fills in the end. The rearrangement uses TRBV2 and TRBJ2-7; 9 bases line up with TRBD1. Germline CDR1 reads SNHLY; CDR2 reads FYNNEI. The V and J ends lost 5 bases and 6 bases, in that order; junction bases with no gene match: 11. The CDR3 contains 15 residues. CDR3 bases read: TGTGCCAGCAGTCCCGGGACAGGGTTAACCTCCGAG. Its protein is CASSPGTGLTSE. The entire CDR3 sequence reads CASSPGTGLTSEQYF. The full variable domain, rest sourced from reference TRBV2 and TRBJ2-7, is EPEVTQTPSHQVTQMGQEVILRCVPISNHLYFYWYRQILGQKVEFLVSFYNNEISEKSEIFDDQFSVERPDGSNFTLKIRSTKLEDSAMYFCASSPGTGLTSEQYFGPGTRLTVT.